The clone carrying this T cell receptor beta chain has only one observation. As yet, its antigen is unknown. The CDR3 consists of 14 residues. J was trimmed by 0 bases and V by 9 bases; bases with no gene match: 7. This entry belongs to a study of T cell repertoires in cytomegalovirus infection. Overall study: Evidence of both CMV infection and a matching HLA type came from public TCR beta signatures.

TCRdb re-derived calls from the reads in MiXCR, one entry per CDR3 protein. The sample lists around 740,000 distinct CDR3 sequences, approximately 40% occurring once. Study results and caveats: CMV-specific TCR beta clonotypes restricted by HLA-C were the ones dominating the ex vivo response. People with CMV and the relevant HLA were identified by cumulative public TCR beta family frequency.

The TCR originated in a human donor in good health (CMV status not recorded). Some clones in this sample may be carry-over from other donors' samples. This chain connects TRBV12-3 or TRBV12-4 to TRBJ1-1; 7 bases align to TRBD1. What was sequenced was PBMCs. CDR3 amino acids: CARRLQGMNTEAFF. CDR3 coding DNA: TGTGCCAGAAGACTACAGGGGATGAACACTGAAGCTTTCTTT.